The clone carrying this T cell receptor (beta chain) was counted a few times. The target antigen is unknown. The data are from a study of beta chain features in type 1 diabetes. The study, taken as a whole, reports: Using cDNA template may skew counts toward highly expressing activated cells. There was a moderate but significant shortening of TCRB CDR3s in all four CD4+ subsets of Type 1 diabetes patients.

The study reverse transcribed the entire isolated RNA, so it sequenced expressed TCRB transcripts. Libraries were prepared by immunoSEQ multiplex PCR; TCRdb keeps only in-frame clonotypes and omits some of them. Of approximately 730,000 clones in the sample, around 15% were seen once. Germline lookup yields CDR1 SGDLS and CDR2 YYNGEE. V was shortened by 3 bases and J by 2 bases, with 13 bases between the two germline ends. The CDR3 sequence is 15 residues long. Material for sequencing was naive CD4+ T cells from blood. This chain connects TRBV9 to TRBJ2-3; TRBD2 might be the D (7 bases). This clonotype was obtained from a man aged 18-30 years with type 1 diabetes. DNA of the CDR3: TGTGCCAGCAGCGAGAGGGAGGGGGACACAGATACGCAGTATTTT. It translates to CASSEREGDTDTQYF. Combining the CDR3 with reference TRBV9 and TRBJ2-3 gives the whole variable domain DSGVTQTPKHLITATGQRVTLRCSPRSGDLSVYWYQQSLDQGLQFLIQYYNGEERAKGNILERFSAQQFPDLHSELNLSSLELGDSALYFCASSEREGDTDTQYFGPGTRLTVL.